The clone carrying this T cell receptor (beta chain) came up a few times. The antigen remains undetermined. CD8 cells regarded as naive lacked CD45RO, were positively chosen for CCR7, and omitted terminally differentiated effector memory CD45RA+ cells. These data belong to a study of shared clonotypes between healthy human individuals. The wider study: There were three CD4 naive, three CD4 memory, two CD8 naive and one CD8 memory plates per donor.

Whole-study findings and limits: Lower generation probabilities were found for non-shared clonotypes than for those shared by all four donors. A generally larger estimated richness was seen in naive subsets than in memory subsets.

Deep-level settings were used for running the assay. Sequencing used immunoSEQ multiplex PCR; TCRdb keeps in-frame clones, though not all of them. The sample has 2 million or so clones; about 95% are singletons. The CDR3 loop spans 17 amino acids. Germline-derived CDR1 and CDR2 are SEHNR and FQNEAQ (reference sequence). Trimming left V 1 base short and J 7 bases short, with 22 bases between. The chain couples TRBV7-9 to TRBJ1-2, with a weak D call TRBD1 (5 bases). Sample: naive CD8+ T cells sorted from blood. The source of this sequence is a man between 18 and 35 years old in good health. CDR3 bases: TGTGCCAGCAGCTTAGAGCCGGGCAGGGAGATATTTTTTGGCTACACCTTC. Protein product: CASSLEPGREIFFGYTF.